This TCR beta chain appears in the sequencing data of a study of T cell repertoires in cytomegalovirus infection. On the study more broadly: TCR beta signatures that were public indicated CMV infection and matching HLA type.

The length of the CDR3 is 15 residues. Trimming left V 3 bases short and J 5 bases short, with 16 bases between. A single record per CDR3 protein comes from TCRdb applying MiXCR to the reads. The sample lists approximately 270,000 distinct CDR3 sequences; roughly a fifth were seen once. This clonotype was detected a few times. Antigen: not known. General study findings and limits: Pooled public TCR beta family frequency picked out CMV carriers with the relevant HLA. HLA-C-restricted CMV-specific TCR beta clonotypes prevailed in the ex vivo response.

This sequence joins TRBV12-3 or TRBV12-4 and TRBJ2-5; D is perhaps TRBD2 (5 bases). This specimen was cultured PBMCs, taken from culture after CMV antigen stimulation. This TCR was sampled from a human donor in good health (CMV status not recorded). Some clones in this sample may be carry-over from other donors' samples. The CDR3 coding sequence is TGTGCCAGCAGTTTCGGGCGGGTTGATGGTGAGACCCAGTACTTC. This codes for CASSFGRVDGETQYF.